This T cell receptor (beta chain) was captured in a study of T cell responses to AZD1222 COVID-19 vaccine. Study-level findings and limits: Spike-wide vaccine-associated CD4 TCRs dominated at 160-218 and 743-854.

Remarks on this clone: The antigen remains undetermined.

The CDR3 totals 14 residues. V dropped 1 base and J dropped 4 bases, with 8 bases sitting between them. Germline V gene data show CDR1 as SEHNR and CDR2 as FQNEAQ (reference sequence). This table comes from immunoSEQ multiplex PCR, and its TCRdb copy is limited to in-frame clones, with some not included. Among around 120,000 clones, roughly nine tenths were seen once, and the ten largest hold 7.5%. The J gene is TRBJ1-5, the V gene TRBV7-9; D call uncertain. Sequencing used peripheral blood, obtained on day 0 of AZD1222 vaccination. The clonotype comes from an adult in good health. The CDR3 region has the DNA TGTGCCAGCAGCTTAGGAGACTGGAATCAGCCCCAGCATTTT. The encoded protein is CASSLGDWNQPQHF.